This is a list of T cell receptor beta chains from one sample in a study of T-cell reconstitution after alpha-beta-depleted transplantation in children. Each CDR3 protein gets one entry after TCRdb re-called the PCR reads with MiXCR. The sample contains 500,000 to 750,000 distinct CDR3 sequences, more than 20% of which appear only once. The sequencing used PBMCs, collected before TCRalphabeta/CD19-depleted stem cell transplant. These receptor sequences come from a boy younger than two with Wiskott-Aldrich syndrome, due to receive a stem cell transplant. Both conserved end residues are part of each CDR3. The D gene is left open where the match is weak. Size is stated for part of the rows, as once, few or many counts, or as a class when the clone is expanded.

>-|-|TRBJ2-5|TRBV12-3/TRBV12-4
TGTGCCAGCAGTGCCCTGGTCGGGACCCTCCAAGAGACCCAGTACTTC
CASSALVGTLQETQYF
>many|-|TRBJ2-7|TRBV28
TGTGCCAGCAGTCGGGGCGGCTACGAGCAGTACTTC
CASSRGGYEQYF
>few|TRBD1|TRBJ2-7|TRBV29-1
TGCAGCGTCGGGGGAGGTTCGGGACAGGGTTCCTACGAGCAGTACTTC
CSVGGGSGQGSYEQYF
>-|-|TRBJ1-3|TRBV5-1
TGCGCCAGCAGCTTGGGGGCCGTCTCTGGAAACACCATATATTTT
CASSLGAVSGNTIYF
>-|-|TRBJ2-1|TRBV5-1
TGCGCCAGCAGCCCAACAGGGTTCAATGAGCAGTTCTTC
CASSPTGFNEQFF
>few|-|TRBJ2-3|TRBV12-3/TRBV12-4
TGTGCCAGCAGTTTTTCGGCTGTCACAGATACGCAGTATTTT
CASSFSAVTDTQYF
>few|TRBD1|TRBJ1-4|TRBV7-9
TGTGCCAGCAGCAAGGACAGGGGGCCTAGGAACAAACTGTTTTTT
CASSKDRGPRNKLFF
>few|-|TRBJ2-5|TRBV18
TGTGCCAGCTCACCAATGACAGAGACCCAGTACTTC
CASSPMTETQYF
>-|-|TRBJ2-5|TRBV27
TGTGCCAGCAGTTTATCGAGTGGGACGGGAAAAGAGACCCAGTACTTC
CASSLSSGTGKETQYF
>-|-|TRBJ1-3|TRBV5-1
TGCGCCAGCAGCTTGAGTCCGGGCTCTGGAAACACCATATATTTT
CASSLSPGSGNTIYF
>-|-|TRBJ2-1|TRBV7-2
TGTGCCAGCAGCCAGCCGGCTAATGAGCAGTTCTTC
CASSQPANEQFF
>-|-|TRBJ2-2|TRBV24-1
TGTGCCACCAGTGTCCAGCGTTCCGGGGAGCTGTTTTTT
CATSVQRSGELFF
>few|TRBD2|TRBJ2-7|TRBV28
TGTGCCAGCAGTCCACCGGCCGGGACTAGGGACGAGCAGTACTTC
CASSPPAGTRDEQYF
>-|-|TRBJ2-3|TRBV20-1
TGCAGTGCTAGTAAATCTAGCCACGATACGCAGTATTTT
CSASKSSHDTQYF
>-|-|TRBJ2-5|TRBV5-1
TGCGCCAGCAGCTTGGGAATAGCGAGCCTGAGGGGGGAGACCCAGTACTTC
CASSLGIASLRGETQYF
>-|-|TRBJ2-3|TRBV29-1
TGCAGCGTTGAACTATGGCTGGGAACAGATACGCAGTATTTT
CSVELWLGTDTQYF
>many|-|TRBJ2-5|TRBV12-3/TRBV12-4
TGTGCCAGCAGTTTTTCGGAGACCCAGTACTTC
CASSFSETQYF